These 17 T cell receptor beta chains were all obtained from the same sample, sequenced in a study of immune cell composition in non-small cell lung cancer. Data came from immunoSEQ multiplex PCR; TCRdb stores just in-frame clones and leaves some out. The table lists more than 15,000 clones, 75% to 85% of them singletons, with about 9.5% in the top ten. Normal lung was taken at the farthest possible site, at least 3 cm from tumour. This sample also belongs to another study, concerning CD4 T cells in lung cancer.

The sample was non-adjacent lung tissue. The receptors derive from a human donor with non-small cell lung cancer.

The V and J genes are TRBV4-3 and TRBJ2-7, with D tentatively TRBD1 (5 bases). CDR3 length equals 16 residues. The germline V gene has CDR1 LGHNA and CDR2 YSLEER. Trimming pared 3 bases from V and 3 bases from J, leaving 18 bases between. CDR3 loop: CASSQGSGSSHYEQYF. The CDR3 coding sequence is TGCGCCAGCAGCCAGGGCTCAGGGTCTTCCCACTACGAGCAGTACTTC.

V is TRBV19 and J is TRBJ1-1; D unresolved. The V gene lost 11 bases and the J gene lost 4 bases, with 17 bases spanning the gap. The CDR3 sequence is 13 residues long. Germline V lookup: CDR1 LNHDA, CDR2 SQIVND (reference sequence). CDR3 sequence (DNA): TGTGCCTCTGACGACCCAGGAGGCACTGAAGCTTTCTTT. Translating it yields CASDDPGGTEAFF.

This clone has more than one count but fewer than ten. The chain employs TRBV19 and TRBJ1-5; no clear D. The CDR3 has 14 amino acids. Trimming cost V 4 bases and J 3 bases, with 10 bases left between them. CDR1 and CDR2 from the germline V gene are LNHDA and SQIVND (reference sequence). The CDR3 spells CASSKVGNNQPQHF. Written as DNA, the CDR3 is TGTGCCAGTAGTAAGGTGGGTAACAATCAGCCCCAGCATTTT.

In nucleotides, the CDR3 is TGTGCCAGCAGCTTGGGAGGTTCTGGGGGAACGGAGACCCAGTACTTC. It specifies CASSLGGSGGTETQYF. The chain carries TRBV5-5 and TRBJ2-5; tentatively, D is TRBD1 or TRBD2 (5 bases each). The CDR3 consists of 16 residues. Looked up from germline, CDR1 is SGHKS and CDR2 is YYEKEE (reference sequence). The V end was cut by 0 bases, the J end by 5 bases, with 17 bases between. The variable domain in full, completed from reference TRBV5-5 and TRBJ2-5, reads DAGVTQSPTHLIKTRGQQVTLRCSPISGHKSVSWYQQVLGQGPQFIFQYYEKEERGRGNFPDRFSARQFPNYSSELNVNALLLGDSALYLCASSLGGSGGTETQYFGPGTRLLVL.

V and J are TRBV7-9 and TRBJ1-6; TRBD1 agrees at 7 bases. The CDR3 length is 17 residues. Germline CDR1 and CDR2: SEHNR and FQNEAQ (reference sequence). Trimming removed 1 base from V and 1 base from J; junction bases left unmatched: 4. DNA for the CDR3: TGTGCCAGCAGCTTAGTCGAGGGGGCTTCCTATAATTCACCCCTCCACTTT. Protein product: CASSLVEGASYNSPLHF.

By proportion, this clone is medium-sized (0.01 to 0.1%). The CDR3, as DNA: TGTGCCAGTCAGCGGGCCCACCGGGAAAAACTGTTTTTT. Translating it yields CASQRAHREKLFF. The V gene is TRBV7-9, the J gene TRBJ1-4; D not resolved. Germline CDR1 SEHNR, CDR2 FQNEAQ (reference sequence). The length of the CDR3 is 13 residues. Deletions cut 9 bases from V and 8 bases from J, with 16 bases between.

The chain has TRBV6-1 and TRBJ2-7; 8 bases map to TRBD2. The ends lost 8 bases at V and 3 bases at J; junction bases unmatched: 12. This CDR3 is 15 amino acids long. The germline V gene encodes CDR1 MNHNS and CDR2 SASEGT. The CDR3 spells CASLRERGYNYEQYF. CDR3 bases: TGTGCCAGCCTTCGGGAGCGGGGGTATAACTACGAGCAGTACTTC.

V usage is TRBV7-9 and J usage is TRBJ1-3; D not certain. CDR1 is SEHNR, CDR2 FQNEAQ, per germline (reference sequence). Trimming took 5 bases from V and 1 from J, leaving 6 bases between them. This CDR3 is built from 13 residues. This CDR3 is CASSPGSGNTIYF. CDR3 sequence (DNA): TGTGCCAGCAGCCCCGGATCTGGAAACACCATATATTTT.

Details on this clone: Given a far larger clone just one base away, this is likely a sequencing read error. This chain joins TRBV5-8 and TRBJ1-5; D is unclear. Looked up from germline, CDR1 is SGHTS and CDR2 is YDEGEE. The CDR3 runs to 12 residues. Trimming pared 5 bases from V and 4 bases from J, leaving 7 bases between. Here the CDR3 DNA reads TGTGCCAGCAGTGAACCTAATCAGCCCCAGCATTTT. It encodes CASSEPNQPQHF.

CDR3 nucleotide sequence: TGTGCCAGCAGCCCCGCGGTATCGAACACCGGGGAGCTGTTTTTT. Encoded protein: CASSPAVSNTGELFF. V and J are TRBV7-3 and TRBJ2-2; D is undetermined. Germline V gene sequence: CDR1 SGHTA, CDR2 FQGTGA. Trimming pared 5 bases from V and 0 bases from J, leaving 10 bases between. This CDR3 is built from 15 residues. The variable domain in full, completed from reference TRBV7-3 and TRBJ2-2, reads GAGVSQTPSNKVTEKGKYVELRCDPISGHTALYWYRQSLGQGPEFLIYFQGTGAADDSGLPNDRFFAVRPEGSVSTLKIQRTERGDSAVYLCASSPAVSNTGELFFGEGSRLTVL.

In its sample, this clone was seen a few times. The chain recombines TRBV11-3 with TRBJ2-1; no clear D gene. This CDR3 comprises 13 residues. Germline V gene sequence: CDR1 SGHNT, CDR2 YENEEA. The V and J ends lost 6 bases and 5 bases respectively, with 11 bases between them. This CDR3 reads CASSQTLDNEQFF. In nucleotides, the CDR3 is TGTGCCAGCAGTCAAACCCTAGACAATGAGCAGTTCTTC. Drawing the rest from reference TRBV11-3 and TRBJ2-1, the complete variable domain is EAGVVQSPRYKIIEKKQPVAFWCNPISGHNTLYWYLQNLGQGPELLIRYENEEAVDDSQLPKDRFSAERLKGVDSTLKIQPAELGDSAVYLCASSQTLDNEQFFGPGTRLTVL.

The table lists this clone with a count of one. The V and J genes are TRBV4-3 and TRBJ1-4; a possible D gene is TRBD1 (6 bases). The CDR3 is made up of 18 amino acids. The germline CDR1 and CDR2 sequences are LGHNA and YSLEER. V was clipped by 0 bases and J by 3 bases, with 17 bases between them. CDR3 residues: CASSQDGAGVGANEKLFF. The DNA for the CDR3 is TGCGCCAGCAGCCAAGATGGGGCAGGGGTGGGAGCTAATGAAAAACTGTTTTTT.

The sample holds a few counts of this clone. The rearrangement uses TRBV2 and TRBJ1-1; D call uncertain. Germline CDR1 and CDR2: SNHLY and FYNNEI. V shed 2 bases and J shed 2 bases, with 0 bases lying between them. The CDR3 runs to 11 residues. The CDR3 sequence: CASSENTEAFF. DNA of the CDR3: TGTGCCAGCAGTGAAAACACTGAAGCTTTCTTT.

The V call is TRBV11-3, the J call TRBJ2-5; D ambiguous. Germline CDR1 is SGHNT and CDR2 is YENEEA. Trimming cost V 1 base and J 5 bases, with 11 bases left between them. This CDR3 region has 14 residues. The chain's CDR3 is CASSLGSLHETQYF. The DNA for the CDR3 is TGTGCCAGCAGCTTAGGGTCGCTTCACGAGACCCAGTACTTC.

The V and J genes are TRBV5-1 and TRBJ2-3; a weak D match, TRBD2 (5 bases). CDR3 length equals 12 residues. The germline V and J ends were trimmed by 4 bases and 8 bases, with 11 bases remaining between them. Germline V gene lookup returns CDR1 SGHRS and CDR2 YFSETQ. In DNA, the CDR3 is TGCGCCAGCAGCGGAACTAGAGTTACGCAGTATTTT. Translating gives CASSGTRVTQYF.

The CDR3 here is CASSPPTGTNSPLHF. The CDR3 DNA follows: TGTGCCAGCAGCCCACCGACAGGTACTAATTCACCCCTCCACTTT. The chain joins TRBV7-9 to TRBJ1-6; D possibly corresponds to TRBD1 (6 bases). This CDR3 has 15 amino acids. Per the germline V gene, CDR1 is SEHNR and CDR2 is FQNEAQ (reference sequence). Trimming left V 5 bases short and J 6 bases short, with 14 bases between.

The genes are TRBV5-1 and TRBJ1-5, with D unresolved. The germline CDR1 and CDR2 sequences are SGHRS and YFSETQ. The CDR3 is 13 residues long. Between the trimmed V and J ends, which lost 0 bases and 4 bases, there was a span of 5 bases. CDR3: CASSLGDNQPQHF. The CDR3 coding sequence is TGCGCCAGCAGCTTGGGAGATAATCAGCCCCAGCATTTT.